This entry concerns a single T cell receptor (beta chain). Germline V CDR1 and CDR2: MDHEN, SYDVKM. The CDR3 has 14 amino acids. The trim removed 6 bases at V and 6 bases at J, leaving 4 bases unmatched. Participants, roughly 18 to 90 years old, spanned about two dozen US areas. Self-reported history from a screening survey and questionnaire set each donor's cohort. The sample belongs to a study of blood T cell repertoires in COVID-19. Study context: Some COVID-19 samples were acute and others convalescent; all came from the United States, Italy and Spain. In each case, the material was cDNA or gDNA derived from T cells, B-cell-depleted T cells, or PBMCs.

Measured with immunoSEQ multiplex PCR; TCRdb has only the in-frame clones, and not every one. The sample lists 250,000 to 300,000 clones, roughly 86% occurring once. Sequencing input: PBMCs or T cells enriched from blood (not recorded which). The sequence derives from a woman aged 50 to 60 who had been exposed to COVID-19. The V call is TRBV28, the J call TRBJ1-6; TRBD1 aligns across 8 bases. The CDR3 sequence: CASSLDRGNSPLHF. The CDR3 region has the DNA TGTGCCAGCAGCCTCGACAGGGGTAATTCACCCCTCCACTTT.